Shown below are 15 T cell receptor beta chains from a single sample sequenced in a study of Tregs in tolerant kidney transplant recipients. Using immunoSEQ multiplex PCR, the repertoire was profiled, and TCRdb retains in-frame clones only, with some absent. The sample yields about 64,000 clones, about 87% seen once. Mixed chimerism was transient after nonmyeloablative marrow transplants from related graft donors. This material consisted of CD4+ T cells from blood (PBMCs), taken 6 months after the transplant. The receptors originated from a human patient who received a combined kidney and bone marrow transplant. Some of the T cells might come from the graft donor.

CDR3 protein: CASSVLADSYEQYF. CDR3 bases: TGCGCCAGCAGCGTGCTAGCGGACTCCTACGAGCAGTACTTC. The chain joins TRBV5-1 to TRBJ2-7; 7 bases are a match to TRBD2. Germline lookup yields CDR1 SGHRS and CDR2 YFSETQ. Trimming took 4 bases from V and 0 from J; bases not matched to a gene: 4. The CDR3 runs to 14 residues.

V usage is TRBV7-2 and J usage is TRBJ1-6, with D possibly being TRBD1 (6 bases). Germline V gene sequence: CDR1 SGHTA, CDR2 FQGNSA. The ends were cut back, 1 base at V and 1 base at J, with 8 bases in the middle. This CDR3 has 16 residues. The CDR3: CASSLGGRSYNSPLHF. As DNA, the CDR3 is TGTGCCAGCAGCTTAGGGGGGCGTTCCTATAATTCACCCCTCCACTTT.

The chain recombines TRBV7-2 with TRBJ1-1; TRBD1 might be the D (6 bases). The germline CDR1 and CDR2 sequences are SGHTA and FQGNSA. V lost 2 bases and J lost 4, with 14 bases in between. CDR3 size: 15 residues. The CDR3 DNA reads TGTGCCAGCAGCTTATCAAGAGGGGGTGGCACTGAAGCTTTCTTT. It is translated as CASSLSRGGGTEAFF.

The chain recombines TRBV29-1 with TRBJ2-7; 9 positions agree with TRBD2. V lost 1 base to trimming and J lost 1 base; unmatched junction nucleotides: 5. CDR3 size: 15 residues. Germline CDR1 SQVTM, CDR2 ANQGSEA. CDR3 loop: CSVEGVAGGSYEQYF. The CDR3 DNA is TGCAGCGTTGAAGGGGTGGCGGGGGGGTCCTACGAGCAGTACTTC.

The chain uses TRBV4-1 and TRBJ2-2, with D unresolved. The V gene lost 0 bases and the J gene lost 0 bases, with 11 bases spanning the gap. Germline-derived CDR1 and CDR2 are MGHRA and YSYEKL. The CDR3 sequence is 17 residues long. The CDR3 is CASSQDPKPSNTGELFF. In DNA, the CDR3 is TGCGCCAGCAGCCAAGACCCGAAGCCCTCGAACACCGGGGAGCTGTTTTTT.

This clone was counted once. The chain recombines TRBV6-6 with TRBJ1-4, with D possibly TRBD1 on 5 matching bases. Germline-derived CDR1 and CDR2 are MNHNY and SVGAGI (reference sequence). The CDR3 runs to 15 residues. V was shortened by 6 bases and J by 0 bases, with 11 bases between the two germline ends. CDR3 sequence reads: CASRGRLSTNEKLFF. CDR3 nucleotides: TGTGCCAGCAGGGGGCGCCTGTCAACTAATGAAAAACTGTTTTTT.

The rearrangement joins TRBV4-3 to TRBJ2-3; 14 nucleotides match TRBD2. The CDR3 totals 17 residues. J gave up 7 bases and V 0 bases, and 6 bases lay outside the gene matches. Germline assignment: CDR1 LGHNA and CDR2 YSLEER. The chain's CDR3 is CASSQDPTSGGAHTQYF. In DNA, the CDR3 is TGCGCCAGCAGCCAAGATCCGACTAGCGGGGGGGCCCATACGCAGTATTTT.

The rearrangement joins TRBV4-1 to TRBJ1-1, with D possibly matching TRBD1 (6 bases). Per germline, CDR1 MGHRA and CDR2 YSYEKL. Trimming removed 1 base from V and 1 base from J, with 10 bases in between. The CDR3 consists of 15 residues. In DNA, the CDR3 is TGCGCCAGCAGCCAAGGACAGGAGAGGAACACTGAAGCTTTCTTT. Its translation is CASSQGQERNTEAFF.

This rearrangement joins TRBV19 to TRBJ1-2; the D is unclear. Germline assignment: CDR1 LNHDA and CDR2 SQIVND (reference sequence). V shed 3 bases and J shed 2 bases, with 10 bases lying between them. The length of the CDR3 is 14 residues. CDR3 protein: CASSIGRRNYGYTF. CDR3 DNA sequence: TGTGCCAGTAGTATCGGCAGGAGGAACTATGGCTACACCTTC.

The rearrangement links TRBV7-3 to TRBJ2-5, with TRBD2 matching 9 bases. The CDR3 is 14 residues long. Germline CDR1 and CDR2: SGHTA and FQGTGA. Trimming cost V 5 bases and J 7 bases; bases outside gene matches: 8. In DNA form, the CDR3 reads TGTGCCAGCAGCCCTGCGGGGGGGCGTGGGACCCAGTACTTC. This sequence encodes CASSPAGGRGTQYF.

This rearrangement joins TRBV7-2 to TRBJ2-6, with D possibly TRBD2 on 6 matching bases. The CDR3 has 16 residues. Germline V gene sequence: CDR1 SGHTA, CDR2 FQGNSA. Trimming pared 7 bases from V and 4 bases from J, leaving 17 bases between. The chain's CDR3 is CASTKEGASGANVLTF. CDR3 nucleotide sequence: TGTGCCAGCACTAAGGAGGGAGCGTCCGGGGCCAACGTCCTGACTTTC. The full variable domain, completed using reference TRBV7-2 and TRBJ2-6, is GAGVSQSPSNKVTEKGKDVELRCDPISGHTALYWYRQSLGQGLEFLIYFQGNSAPDKSGLPSDRFSAERTGGSVSTLTIQRTQQEDSAVYLCASTKEGASGANVLTFGAGSRLTVL.

The V call is TRBV7-9, the J call TRBJ1-3, with D perhaps matching TRBD1 (5 bases). V was trimmed by 2 bases and J by 4 bases, leaving 18 bases between them. This CDR3 contains 17 residues. Germline assignment: CDR1 SEHNR and CDR2 FQNEAQ (reference sequence). The CDR3 loop is CASSLLSGQGLGNTIYF. Here the CDR3 DNA reads TGTGCCAGCAGCTTATTAAGTGGGCAGGGACTGGGAAACACCATATATTTT.

This chain joins TRBV6-1 and TRBJ2-2; TRBD1 aligns across 8 bases. V lost 7 bases and J lost 5; bases outside the gene matches: 6. Looked up from germline, CDR1 is MNHNS and CDR2 is SASEGT. The CDR3 has 14 residues. CDR3 DNA: TGTGCCAGCACTCAGGGGGCAGGTACCGGGGAGCTGTTTTTT. This gives the protein CASTQGAGTGELFF.

The rearrangement uses TRBV7-2 and TRBJ1-2; TRBD1 matches at 9 bases. The V gene's germline CDR1 is SGHTA and CDR2 FQGNSA. This CDR3 is 18 amino acids long. V lost 5 bases, J lost 2 bases, and 15 bases stayed unmatched. CDR3 in DNA: TGTGCCAGCAGCGGGAGGGGGGGACAGGGCGAAAGAAACTATGGCTACACCTTC. It codes for CASSGRGGQGERNYGYTF. The full variable domain, with the rest looked up from reference TRBV7-2 and TRBJ1-2, is GAGVSQSPSNKVTEKGKDVELRCDPISGHTALYWYRQSLGQGLEFLIYFQGNSAPDKSGLPSDRFSAERTGGSVSTLTIQRTQQEDSAVYLCASSGRGGQGERNYGYTFGSGTRLTVV.

V and J are TRBV2 and TRBJ2-5, with no clear D. From germline, CDR1 is SNHLY and CDR2 FYNNEI. The CDR3 is 11 amino acids. V lost 5 bases to trimming and J lost 3 bases, with 4 bases between them. The CDR3 sequence is CASSREETQYF. In DNA, the CDR3 is TGTGCCAGCAGTCGTGAAGAGACCCAGTACTTC. The whole variable domain, filled in from reference TRBV2 and TRBJ2-5, reads EPEVTQTPSHQVTQMGQEVILRCVPISNHLYFYWYRQILGQKVEFLVSFYNNEISEKSEIFDDQFSVERPDGSNFTLKIRSTKLEDSAMYFCASSREETQYFGPGTRLLVL.